Listed below are T cell receptor beta chains from one sample, sequenced in a study of blood T cells in healthy people across ages. TCRdb processed the 5' RACE reads anew with MiXCR; each CDR3 protein has one entry. The sample lists about 1,500,000 distinct CDR3 sequences, roughly 45% occurring once. Sequenced material: blood. The receptors derive from a woman between 18 and 29 years old in good health. CDR3s leave out the opening cysteine and the closing phenylalanine or tryptophan.

v_gene,CDR3aa
TRBV6-2/TRBV6-3,ASSYSGLAGQPQETQY
TRBV6-2/TRBV6-3,ASNPRGVINQPQH
TRBV29-1,SVGWDYSNSEQF
TRBV6-1,ASSEDPGSRSYEQY
TRBV20-1,SARLTGAQETQY
TRBV27,ASSFGLPYNEQY
TRBV12-3/TRBV12-4,ASSSRYHEKLF
TRBV3-1,ASSQVGDQTEAF
TRBV6-5,ASSYSPANADTQY
TRBV7-2,ASSLIGTSGSYEQY
TRBV2,ASSGRKQETRY
TRBV12-3/TRBV12-4,ASGTSGGLLFYEQY
TRBV7-8,ASSPPAGANYGYT
TRBV20-1,SAVTGPYQPQH
TRBV12-3/TRBV12-4,ASSFSGLREAF
TRBV20-1,SARATGPDTQY
TRBV6-1,ASSDVLNTEAF
TRBV5-6,ASSPGTGPDSWVEQF
TRBV5-1,ASSLAARGGSFYNEQF
TRBV7-2,ASSSQGTSTDTQY
TRBV5-1,ASSLGIQGSGQPQH
TRBV20-1,SARDPTPPGYT
TRBV5-1,ASSLSEAQTRRSLSGANVLT
TRBV5-1,ASSLNRDGYSNQPQH
TRBV7-3,ASSLKPPGGAKSTDTQY
TRBV6-1,ASLTYRASQQY
TRBV21-1,ASGPWTEAGLSSYEQY
TRBV7-7,ASSRAGGPGDTQY
TRBV18,ASSPGQEETQY
TRBV4-1,ASSQVGLKNEQF
TRBV20-1,SARPGGPTLFQETQY
TRBV2,ATSIGGLNEKLF
TRBV5-1,ASSFTGSYEQY
TRBV10-2,ASQRQGYNEQF
TRBV20-1,SARTGVNTGELF
TRBV6-5,ASSPRTSGAYTDTQY
TRBV29-1,SVDSRERTDTQY
TRBV4-1,ASSNQPGEKETQY
TRBV5-1,ASSLGGWKREVSYNEQF
TRBV5-1,ASSVRRDDTQY
TRBV6-2/TRBV6-3,ASSYDQGSGTDTQY
TRBV29-1,SVPGRAGRDEQY
TRBV20-1,SQRDSGTDTQY
TRBV4-2,ASSQDQTGREQY
TRBV7-8,ASSLGTSGRAEDTQY
TRBV25-1,ASSGMDRLYGYT
TRBV9,ASSVASGGVDTQY
TRBV20-1,SASQLGLFQETQY
TRBV10-3,AIRPGLAGGTQY
TRBV21-1,ASIPRGSSNQPQH
TRBV20-1,SATGGKGNEQY
TRBV3-1,ASSLAGGEQETQY
TRBV2,ASAPQGIRSYNEQF
TRBV6-5,ASKGHLRNEQY
TRBV6-5,ASSYSGGREY